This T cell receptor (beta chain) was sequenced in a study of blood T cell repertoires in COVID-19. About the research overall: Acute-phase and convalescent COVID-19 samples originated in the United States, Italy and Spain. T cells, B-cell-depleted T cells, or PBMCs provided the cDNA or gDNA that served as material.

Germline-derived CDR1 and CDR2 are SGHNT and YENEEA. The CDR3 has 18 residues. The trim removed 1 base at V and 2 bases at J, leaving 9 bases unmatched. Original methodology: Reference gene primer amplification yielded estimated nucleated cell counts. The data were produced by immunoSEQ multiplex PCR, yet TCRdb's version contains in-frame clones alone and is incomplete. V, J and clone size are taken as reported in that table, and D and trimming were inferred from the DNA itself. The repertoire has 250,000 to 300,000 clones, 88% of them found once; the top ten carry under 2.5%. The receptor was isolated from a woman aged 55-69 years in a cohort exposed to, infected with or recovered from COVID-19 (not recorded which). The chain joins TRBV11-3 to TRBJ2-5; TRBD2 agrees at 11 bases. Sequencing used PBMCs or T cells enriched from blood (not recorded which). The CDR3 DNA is TGTGCCAGCAGCTTAGGAAGACTAGCGGGACGTATTCAAGAGACCCAGTACTTC. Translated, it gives CASSLGRLAGRIQETQYF.